This T cell receptor beta chain comes out of a study of blood T cell repertoires in COVID-19. Turning to the study itself: Sites in the United States, Italy and Spain provided acute and convalescent COVID-19 samples. PBMCs, B-cell-depleted T cells, or T cells were the source of the cDNA or gDNA that made up the material.

Authors' data handling: Counts of nucleated cells, estimated from reference gene primer amplification, were obtained. Sequencing was performed with immunoSEQ multiplex PCR; in TCRdb, only in-frame clones are kept and a portion is missing. Clone size and the V and J calls come from that table; the DNA yielded D and trimming. Here the sample spans about 220,000 clones, 80% to 85% being singletons. Trimming took 3 bases from V and 0 from J, leaving 8 bases between them. The CDR3 is 13 residues long. CDR1 is DFQATT, CDR2 SNEGSKA, per germline (reference sequence). Material for sequencing was peripheral blood. This receptor was taken from a man aged 25 to 40 with active or convalescent COVID-19. The gene calls are TRBV20-1 and TRBJ1-1; a weak D match, TRBD1 (5 bases). The CDR3 protein is CSASTDMNTEAFF. CDR3 bases: TGCAGTGCTAGTACGGACATGAACACTGAAGCTTTCTTT.